Detailed here is one T cell receptor (beta chain). Its antigen is unidentified. Aged roughly 6 to 100, donors were systemically healthy Caucasians from Russia. Every sample had a minimum of 6 million PBMCs isolated. These data originate in a study of blood T cells in healthy people across ages. Study observations and caveats: The CMV status of each donor remained undetermined, and this could have confounded shifts in expanded clonotypes. Naive CD4+ cell counts and diversity both ran higher in long-lived than in aged donors.

The CDR3 consists of 16 residues. Germline values: CDR1 SGHAT, CDR2 FQNNGV. Trimming removed 3 bases at V and 3 bases at J, with 17 bases between. A sample-barcoded 5' primer and a J-beta primer mix were used in a second PCR of roughly 7 to 12 cycles. MiXCR, applied by TCRdb to the 5' RACE reads, yields one record per CDR3 protein. Of 1.5 million to 2 million distinct CDR3 sequences listed, about 50% are singletons. This clonotype was obtained from a woman in her 40s in good health. The chain has TRBV11-2 and TRBJ2-5, with a possible D match to TRBD1 (7 bases). Input material: blood. Here the CDR3 reads CASSFGGVQGKETQYF. The CDR3 region has the DNA TGTGCCAGCAGCTTTGGAGGGGTACAGGGGAAAGAGACCCAGTACTTC.